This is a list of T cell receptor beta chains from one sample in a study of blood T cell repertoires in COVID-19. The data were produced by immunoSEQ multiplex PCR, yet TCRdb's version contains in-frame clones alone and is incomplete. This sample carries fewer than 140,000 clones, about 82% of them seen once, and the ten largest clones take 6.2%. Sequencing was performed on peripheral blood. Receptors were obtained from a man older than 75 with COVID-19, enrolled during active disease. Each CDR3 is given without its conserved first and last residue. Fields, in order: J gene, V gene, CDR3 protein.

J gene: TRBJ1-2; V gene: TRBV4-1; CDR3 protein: ASSQEPGGAEDPNYGYT
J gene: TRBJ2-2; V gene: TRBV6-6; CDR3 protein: ASSLQGAPSGELF
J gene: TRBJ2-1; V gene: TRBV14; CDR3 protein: ASSQDFGTSQF
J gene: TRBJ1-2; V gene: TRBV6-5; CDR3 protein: ASSYRYKRTGHGYT
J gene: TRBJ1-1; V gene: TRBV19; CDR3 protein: ASSIARGGKGTEAF
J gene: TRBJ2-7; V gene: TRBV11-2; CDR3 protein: ASSSDSGGYEQY
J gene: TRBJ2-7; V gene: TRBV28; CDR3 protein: ASSLSGSVYEQY
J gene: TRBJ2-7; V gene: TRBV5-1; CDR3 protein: ASSLTLAGSYEQY
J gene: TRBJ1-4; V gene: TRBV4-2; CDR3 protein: ASSQDPGGEHEKLF
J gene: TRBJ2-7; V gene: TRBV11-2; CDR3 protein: ASSFTGGRYEQY
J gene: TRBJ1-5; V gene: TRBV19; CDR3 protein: ASSIWGDGQPQH
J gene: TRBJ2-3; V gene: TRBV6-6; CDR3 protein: ASSYEGTSGTDTQY
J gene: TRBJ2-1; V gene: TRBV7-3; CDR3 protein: ASSFSGSNPYNEQF
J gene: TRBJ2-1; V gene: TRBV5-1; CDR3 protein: ASSLSTSGSEQF
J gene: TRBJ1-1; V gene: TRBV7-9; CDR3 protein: ASSLTPEAF
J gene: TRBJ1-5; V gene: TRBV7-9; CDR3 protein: ASSPGWGPQH
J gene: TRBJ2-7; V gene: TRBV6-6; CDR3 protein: ASSYPGLAGFEQY
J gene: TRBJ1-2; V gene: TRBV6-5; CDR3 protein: ASSYRAAGYGYT
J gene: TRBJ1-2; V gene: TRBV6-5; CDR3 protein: ASRETGGHYGYT
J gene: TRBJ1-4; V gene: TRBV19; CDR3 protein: ASSRDREEKLF
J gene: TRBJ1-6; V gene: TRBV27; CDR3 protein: ASSTGSFGFSPLH
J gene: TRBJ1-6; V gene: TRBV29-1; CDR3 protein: SVRRDRNSPLH
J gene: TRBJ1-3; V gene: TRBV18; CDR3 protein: ASSQTTGDSGNTIY
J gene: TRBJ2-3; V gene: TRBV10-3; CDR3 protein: AISEARGYTDTQY
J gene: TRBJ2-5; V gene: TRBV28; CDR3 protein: ASRIPTPGETQY
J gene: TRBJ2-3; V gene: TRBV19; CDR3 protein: ASSIWTGGTDTQY
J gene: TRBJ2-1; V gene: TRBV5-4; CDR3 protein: ASSWGLAGDNEQF
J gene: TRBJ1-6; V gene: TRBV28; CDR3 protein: ASSLPDRVVPLH
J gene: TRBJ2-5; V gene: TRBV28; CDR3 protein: ASNDRDRAGRETQY
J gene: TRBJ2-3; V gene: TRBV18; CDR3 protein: ASSPRGVTDTQY
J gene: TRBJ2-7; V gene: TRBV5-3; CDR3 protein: ARSRERTNDYEQY
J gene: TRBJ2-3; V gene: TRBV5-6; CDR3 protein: ASSLPSGAQGTDTQY
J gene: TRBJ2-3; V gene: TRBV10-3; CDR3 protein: AISEKAEDTQY
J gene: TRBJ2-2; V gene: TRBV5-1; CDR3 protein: ASSLAVWGGDGELF
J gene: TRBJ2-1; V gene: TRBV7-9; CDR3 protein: ASSFLAEAMEQF
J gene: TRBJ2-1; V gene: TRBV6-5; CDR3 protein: ASSPGTSGNGEF
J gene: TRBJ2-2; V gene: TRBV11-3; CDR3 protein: ASSKGLAGRETGELF
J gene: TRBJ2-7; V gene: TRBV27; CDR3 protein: ASSRTGGEYEQY
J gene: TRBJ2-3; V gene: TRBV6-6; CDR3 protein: ASRRLAGGVDTQY
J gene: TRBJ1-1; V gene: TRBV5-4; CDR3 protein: ASSFYGLNTEAF
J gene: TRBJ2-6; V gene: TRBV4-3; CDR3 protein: ASSQDFGPSGANVLT
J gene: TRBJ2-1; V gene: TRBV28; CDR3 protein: ASSPRERERSYNEQF
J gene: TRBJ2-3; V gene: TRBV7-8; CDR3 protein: ASSVGTSAGPTDTQY
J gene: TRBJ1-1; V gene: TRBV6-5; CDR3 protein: ASRDRMNTEAF
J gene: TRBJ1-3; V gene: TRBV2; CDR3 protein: ASSAESSGNTIY
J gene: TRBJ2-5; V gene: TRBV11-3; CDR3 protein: ASSLEVPTSGSGETQY
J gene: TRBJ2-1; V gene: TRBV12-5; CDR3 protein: ASGPRSGRGNEQF
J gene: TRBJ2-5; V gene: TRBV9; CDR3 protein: ASSVKEGGTQY